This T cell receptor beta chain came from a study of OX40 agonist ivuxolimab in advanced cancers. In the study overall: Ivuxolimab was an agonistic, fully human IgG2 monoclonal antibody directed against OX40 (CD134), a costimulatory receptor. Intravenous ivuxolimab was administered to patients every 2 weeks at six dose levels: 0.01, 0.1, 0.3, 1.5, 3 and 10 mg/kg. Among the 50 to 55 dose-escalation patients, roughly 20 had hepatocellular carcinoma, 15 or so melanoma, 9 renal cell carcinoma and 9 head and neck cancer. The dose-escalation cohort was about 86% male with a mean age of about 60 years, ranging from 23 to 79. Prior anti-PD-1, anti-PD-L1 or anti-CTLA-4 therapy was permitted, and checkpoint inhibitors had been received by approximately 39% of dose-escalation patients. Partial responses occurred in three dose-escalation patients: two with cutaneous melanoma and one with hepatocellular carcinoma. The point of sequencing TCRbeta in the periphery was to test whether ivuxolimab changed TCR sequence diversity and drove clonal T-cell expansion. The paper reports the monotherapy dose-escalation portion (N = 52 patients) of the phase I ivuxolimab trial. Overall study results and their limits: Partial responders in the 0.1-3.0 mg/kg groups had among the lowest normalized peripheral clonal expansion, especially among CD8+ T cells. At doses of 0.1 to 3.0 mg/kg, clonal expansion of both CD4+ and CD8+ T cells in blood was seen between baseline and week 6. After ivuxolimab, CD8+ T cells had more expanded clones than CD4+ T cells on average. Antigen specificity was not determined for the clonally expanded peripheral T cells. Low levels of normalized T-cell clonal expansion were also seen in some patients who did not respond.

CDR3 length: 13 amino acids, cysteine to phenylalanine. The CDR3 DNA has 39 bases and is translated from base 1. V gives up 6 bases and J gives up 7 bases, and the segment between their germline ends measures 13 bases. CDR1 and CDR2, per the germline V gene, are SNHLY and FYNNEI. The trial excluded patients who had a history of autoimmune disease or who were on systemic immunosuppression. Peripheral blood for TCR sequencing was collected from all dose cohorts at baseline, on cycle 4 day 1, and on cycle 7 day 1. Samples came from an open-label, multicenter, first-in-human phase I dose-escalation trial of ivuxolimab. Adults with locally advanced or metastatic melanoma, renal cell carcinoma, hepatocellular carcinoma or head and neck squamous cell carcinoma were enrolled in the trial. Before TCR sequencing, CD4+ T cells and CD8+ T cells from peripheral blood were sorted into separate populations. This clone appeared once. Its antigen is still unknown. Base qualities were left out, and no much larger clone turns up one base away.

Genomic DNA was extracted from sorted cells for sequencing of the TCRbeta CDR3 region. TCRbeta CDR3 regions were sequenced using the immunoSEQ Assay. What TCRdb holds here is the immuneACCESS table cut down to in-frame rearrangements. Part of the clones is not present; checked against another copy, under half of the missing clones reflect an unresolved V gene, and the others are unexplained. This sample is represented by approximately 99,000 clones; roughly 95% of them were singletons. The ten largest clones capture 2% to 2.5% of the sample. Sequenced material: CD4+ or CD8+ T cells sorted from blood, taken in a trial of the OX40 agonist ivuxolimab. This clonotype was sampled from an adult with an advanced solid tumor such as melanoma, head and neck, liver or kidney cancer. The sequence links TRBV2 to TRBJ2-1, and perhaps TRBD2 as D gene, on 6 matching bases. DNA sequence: TGTGCCAGCAGCGAATGGAGGGGAAATGAGCAGTTCTTC. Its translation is CASSEWRGNEQFF.